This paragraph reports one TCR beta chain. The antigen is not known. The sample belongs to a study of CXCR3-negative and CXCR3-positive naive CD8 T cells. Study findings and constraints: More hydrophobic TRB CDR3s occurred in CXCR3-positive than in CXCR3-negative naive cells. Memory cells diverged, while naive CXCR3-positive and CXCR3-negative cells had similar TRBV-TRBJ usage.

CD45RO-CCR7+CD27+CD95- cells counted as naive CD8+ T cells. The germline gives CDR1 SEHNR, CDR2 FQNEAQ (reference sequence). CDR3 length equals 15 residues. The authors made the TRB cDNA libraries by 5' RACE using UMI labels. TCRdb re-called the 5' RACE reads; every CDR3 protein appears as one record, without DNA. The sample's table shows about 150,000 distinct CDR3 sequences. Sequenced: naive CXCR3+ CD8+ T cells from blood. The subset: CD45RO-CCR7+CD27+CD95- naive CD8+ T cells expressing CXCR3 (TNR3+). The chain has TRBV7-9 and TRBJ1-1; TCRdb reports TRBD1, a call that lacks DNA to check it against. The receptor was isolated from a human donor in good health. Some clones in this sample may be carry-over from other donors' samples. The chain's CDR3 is CASSLVTGKNTEAFF.